The 27 T cell receptor beta chains below come from one sample, sequenced in a study of long-term antiretroviral therapy in people with HIV. The libraries were made with immunoSEQ v3.0 at survey level. Produced via immunoSEQ multiplex PCR; TCRdb's table is partial and in-frame only. This table has 9,000 to 13,000 clones, around 81% appearing once. The sequenced sample was unsorted PBMCs, obtained 1.8 years after starting antiretroviral therapy. The receptors come from a man aged 35-49 years with HIV.

This rearrangement joins TRBV4-2 to TRBJ1-5; 9 bases align to TRBD1. V was pared by 0 bases and J by 2 bases, with 5 bases of the junction left unmatched. This CDR3 contains 17 residues. Germline V gene sequence: CDR1 LGHNA, CDR2 YNFKEQ. The CDR3 nucleotides are TGTGCCAGCAGCCAAGAACCTACAGGGGGCGGCAATCAGCCCCAGCATTTT. This codes for CASSQEPTGGGNQPQHF.

The chain couples TRBV27 to TRBJ1-4, with D tentatively TRBD1 (6 bases). The germline V gene has CDR1 MNHEY and CDR2 SMNVEV (reference sequence). This CDR3 is 16 amino acids long. Between the trimmed V and J ends, which lost 1 base and 5 bases, there was a span of 14 bases. For the CDR3, the DNA is TGTGCCAGCAGTTTATGGTCCGGGACACAGAATGAAAAACTGTTTTTT. It codes for CASSLWSGTQNEKLFF.

The V and J genes are TRBV7-2 and TRBJ2-1, with D maybe TRBD2 (6 bases). The V end was cut by 2 bases, the J end by 1 base, with 15 bases between. This CDR3 comprises 17 residues. Germline CDR1 and CDR2: SGHTA and FQGNSA. CDR3: CASSLFSRESSYNEQFF. CDR3 DNA sequence: TGTGCCAGCAGCTTATTCTCCCGGGAGAGTTCCTACAATGAGCAGTTCTTC.

The rearrangement uses TRBV6-5 and TRBJ2-2; no firm D call. The V end was cut by 3 bases, the J end by 4 bases, with 15 bases between. The CDR3 runs to 16 residues. Germline V gives CDR1 MNHEY, CDR2 SVGAGI. CDR3 amino acids: CASSYVARRGTGELFF. CDR3 sequence (DNA): TGTGCCAGCAGTTATGTGGCTAGACGCGGCACCGGGGAGCTGTTTTTT.

The genes are TRBV4-3 and TRBJ2-7, with a weak D call TRBD1 (6 bases). The CDR3 runs to 18 residues. Trimming stripped 4 bases from V and 1 base from J, with 23 bases between. Germline values: CDR1 LGHNA, CDR2 YSLEER. The CDR3 is CASSPKINAGAWSYEQYF. Here the CDR3 DNA reads TGCGCCAGCAGCCCAAAAATCAACGCAGGGGCATGGTCCTACGAGCAGTACTTC.

The rearrangement uses TRBV2 and TRBJ1-1; 7 positions agree with TRBD1. Germline CDR1 and CDR2: SNHLY and FYNNEI. V was pared by 6 bases and J by 1 base, with 8 bases of the junction left unmatched. The CDR3 is made up of 15 amino acids. The chain's CDR3 is CASRTPGTENTEAFF. The CDR3 DNA is TGTGCCAGCAGGACACCCGGGACAGAGAACACTGAAGCTTTCTTT.

This clone is termed medium-sized. The rearrangement uses TRBV7-9 and TRBJ1-2; no definite D call. The germline V gene encodes CDR1 SEHNR and CDR2 FQNEAQ (reference sequence). CDR3 length equals 16 residues. V lost 5 bases and J 4 bases, leaving 20 bases between the germline ends. The DNA for the CDR3 is TGTGCCAGCAGCCCCCGGACCCAGTGGTTGGTCTATGGCTACACCTTC. Translated: CASSPRTQWLVYGYTF.

This chain joins TRBV7-6 and TRBJ1-3, with a weak D call TRBD1 (5 bases). V was trimmed by 5 bases and J by 0 bases, leaving 11 bases between them. CDR1 and CDR2 (germline): SGHVS, FNYEAQ. The length of the CDR3 is 15 residues. Written as DNA, the CDR3 is TGTGCCAGCAGCCAGATAACAGGCTCTGGAAACACCATATATTTT. It translates to CASSQITGSGNTIYF.

The V gene is TRBV7-3, the J gene TRBJ2-6; D call uncertain. CDR3 length: 17 residues. V lost 0 bases and J 2 bases, leaving 11 bases between the germline ends. Germline loops: CDR1 SGHTA, CDR2 FQGTGA. The CDR3 DNA is TGTGCCAGCAGCTTAACGTTAACTTATACTGGGGCCAACGTCCTGACTTTC. It yields the protein CASSLTLTYTGANVLTF.

The CDR3 reads CASSLGGRAEEQYF. For the CDR3, the DNA is TGTGCCAGCAGCTTAGGCGGGAGGGCCGAAGAGCAGTACTTC. The chain employs TRBV11-2 and TRBJ2-7; 9 bases fit TRBD2. This CDR3 region has 14 residues. Germline assignment: CDR1 SGHAT and CDR2 FQNNGV. J lost 7 bases, V lost 1 base, and 5 bases had no gene match.

This clone was observed a single time. The chain carries TRBV7-2 and TRBJ1-1; TRBD1 aligns across 7 bases. With 6 bases clipped from V and 3 bases from J, the junction kept 4 bases outside the gene matches. The CDR3 has 13 amino acids. Germline CDR1 and CDR2: SGHTA and FQGNSA. DNA for the CDR3: TGTGCCAGCAGAATAACAGGGGACACTGAAGCTTTCTTT. Translated, it gives CASRITGDTEAFF.

This clone was seen a few times. The chain employs TRBV11-2 and TRBJ1-5; D is uncertain. V shed 1 base and J shed 6 bases, with 7 bases lying between them. This CDR3 region has 13 residues. Germline-derived CDR1 and CDR2 are SGHAT and FQNNGV. Written as DNA, the CDR3 is TGTGCCAGCAGCTTAGGACTCCCTCAGCCCCAGCATTTT. This codes for CASSLGLPQPQHF.

This chain joins TRBV18 and TRBJ1-5; weak D call: TRBD1 (6 bases). This CDR3 has 16 amino acids. V was cut by 2 bases and J by 2 bases, with 13 bases left in between. CDR1 and CDR2 from the germline V gene are KGHSH and LQKENI. CDR3 loop: CASSPSGGLGNQPQHF. For the CDR3, the DNA is TGTGCCAGCTCACCAAGCGGGGGGCTTGGCAATCAGCCCCAGCATTTT.

The CDR3 here is CASSQEISNQPQHF. For the CDR3, the DNA is TGTGCCAGCAGCCAGGAGATTAGCAATCAGCCCCAGCATTTT. This chain joins TRBV4-2 and TRBJ1-5; D unclear. Trimming stripped 3 bases from V and 0 bases from J, with 6 bases between. The CDR3 has 14 residues. CDR1 is LGHNA, CDR2 YNFKEQ, per germline.

The CDR3 sequence: CASSFRSRDNEQFF. CDR3 coding DNA: TGTGCCAGCAGCTTCCGATCTAGAGACAATGAGCAGTTCTTC. V and J are TRBV7-3 and TRBJ2-1, with D hard to call. V was trimmed by 3 bases and J by 5 bases, leaving 11 bases between them. This CDR3 region has 14 residues. Germline-derived CDR1 and CDR2 are SGHTA and FQGTGA.

J is TRBJ1-2 and V is TRBV28; TRBD1 matches at 7 bases. V shed 3 bases and J 2 bases; nucleotides not matched to a gene: 12. The CDR3 has 17 amino acids. The germline gives CDR1 MDHEN, CDR2 SYDVKM. CDR3 sequence reads: CASSFSVKGAWNYGYTF. CDR3 coding DNA: TGTGCCAGCAGTTTCTCCGTCAAGGGGGCGTGGAACTATGGCTACACCTTC.

The V and J genes are TRBV7-6 and TRBJ1-5; no clear D. CDR1 and CDR2 from the germline V gene are SGHVS and FNYEAQ. Trimming took off 5 bases at V and 2 bases at J, with 10 bases between the two ends. The CDR3 runs 14 residues. The CDR3 loop reads CASSPLMGNQPQHF. The CDR3 coding sequence is TGTGCCAGCAGCCCCTTAATGGGCAATCAGCCCCAGCATTTT.

There are a few counts of this clone. V gene TRBV5-6 combines with J gene TRBJ2-7, with TRBD1 identical over 9 bases. The CDR3 runs to 16 residues. Germline V lookup: CDR1 SGHDT, CDR2 YYEEEE. With V trimmed by 1 base and J by 4 bases, 9 bases remained unmatched. CDR3 nucleotides: TGTGCCAGCAGCTTGAACGTGCGGGACAGGGTTTACGAGCAGTACTTC. Translating it yields CASSLNVRDRVYEQYF. The full variable domain, its missing parts supplied by reference TRBV5-6 and TRBJ2-7, is DAGVTQSPTHLIKTRGQQVTLRCSPKSGHDTVSWYQQALGQGPQFIFQYYEEEERQRGNFPDRFSGHQFPNYSSELNVNALLLGDSALYLCASSLNVRDRVYEQYFGPGTRLTVT.

This clone came up a few times. V gene TRBV19 combines with J gene TRBJ2-7, with TRBD1 as a possible D gene (6 bases). This CDR3 has 16 amino acids. Trimming cost V 3 bases and J 5 bases, with 20 bases left between them. Looked up from germline, CDR1 is LNHDA and CDR2 is SQIVND (reference sequence). The CDR3 coding sequence is TGTGCCAGTAGTATGCAGGCGCAGGGGAGTAGGGACGAGCAGTACTTC. This encodes CASSMQAQGSRDEQYF.

V usage is TRBV7-7 and J usage is TRBJ2-7; D perhaps matches TRBD2 (5 bases). CDR3 length equals 13 residues. Trimming took off 5 bases at V and 3 bases at J, with 11 bases between the two ends. CDR1 is SSHAT, CDR2 FNYEAQ, per germline (reference sequence). CDR3 DNA: TGTGCCAGCAGCCCCGCCGGGGACTACGAGCAGTACTTC. This codes for CASSPAGDYEQYF. Full variable domain (outside the CDR3, taken from reference TRBV7-7 and TRBJ2-7): GAGVSQSPRYKVTKRGQDVTLRCDPISSHATLYWYQQALGQGPEFLTYFNYEAQPDKSGLPSDRFSAERPEGSISTLTIQRTEQRDSAMYRCASSPAGDYEQYFGPGTRLTVT.

The chain carries TRBV28 and TRBJ2-2, with D perhaps matching TRBD2 (6 bases). The CDR3 length is 14 residues. Germline CDR1 MDHEN, CDR2 SYDVKM. V dropped 11 bases and J dropped 4 bases, with 17 bases sitting between them. CDR3 nucleotides: TGTGCCTGCTGTCCGGGAGCGGGCACCGGGGAGCTGTTTTTT. Amino acid sequence: CACCPGAGTGELFF.

This chain uses TRBV18 with TRBJ1-2, with a possible D match to TRBD1 (5 bases). The CDR3 spans 15 residues. The germline CDR1 and CDR2 sequences are KGHSH and LQKENI. The V end lost 6 bases, the J end lost 8 bases, and 22 bases lay between the germline ends. The CDR3 loop is CASSPSGQPESGYTF. CDR3 DNA: TGTGCCAGCTCGCCCTCGGGGCAGCCAGAGAGCGGCTACACCTTC.

V is TRBV4-2 and J is TRBJ2-4, with 13 bases that match TRBD2. Germline trimming cut 0 bases from V and 8 bases from J; bases unmatched to any gene: 4. Germline V CDR1 and CDR2: LGHNA, YNFKEQ. CDR3 size: 16 residues. CDR3 protein: CASSQDRTSGRYIQYF. The DNA for the CDR3 is TGTGCCAGCAGCCAAGACCGGACTAGCGGGAGATACATTCAGTACTTC.

This clone was seen only once. The gene calls are TRBV6-5 and TRBJ1-2; D gene uncertain. This CDR3 spans 14 amino acids. V was pared by 6 bases and J by 7 bases, with 18 bases between. Germline CDR1 and CDR2: MNHEY and SVGAGI. DNA for the CDR3: TGTGCCAGCAGCCCCCGGGCCTGGGTGGGTGGCTACACCTTC. Translation gives CASSPRAWVGGYTF.

This sequence joins TRBV11-2 and TRBJ2-7, with 8 bases matching TRBD2. Germline loops: CDR1 SGHAT, CDR2 FQNNGV. V shed 5 bases, J shed 0 bases, and the junction held 9 bases outside the gene matches. The CDR3 is 16 residues long. CDR3 residues: CASSPRGASVSYEQYF. CDR3 DNA sequence: TGTGCCAGCAGCCCGCGGGGGGCTAGCGTCTCCTACGAGCAGTACTTC. Full variable domain (rest looked up from reference TRBV11-2 and TRBJ2-7): EAGVAQSPRYKIIEKRQSVAFWCNPISGHATLYWYQQILGQGPKLLIQFQNNGVVDDSQLPKDRFSAERLKGVDSTLKIQPAKLEDSAVYLCASSPRGASVSYEQYFGPGTRLTVT.

This sequence joins TRBV7-9 and TRBJ2-5; 11 bases are a match to TRBD2. In germline, CDR1 is SEHNR, CDR2 FQNEAQ (reference sequence). Trimming at V came to 7 bases and at J to 4 bases, leaving 8 bases not matched to a gene. CDR3 length equals 15 residues. The CDR3 DNA reads as TGTGCCAGCAACCCACTAGCGGGAGTCACAGAGACCCAGTACTTC. Its translation is CASNPLAGVTETQYF.

The chain combines TRBV27 with TRBJ1-5; the match to TRBD1 covers 7 bases. V shed 0 bases, J shed 3 bases, and the junction held 5 bases outside the gene matches. Germline V gene data show CDR1 as MNHEY and CDR2 as SMNVEV (reference sequence). The CDR3 length is 16 residues. As DNA, the CDR3 is TGTGCCAGCAGTTTATCTCCAGGGGGAATCAATCAGCCCCAGCATTTT. It is translated as CASSLSPGGINQPQHF.